Listed below are T cell receptor beta chains from one sample, sequenced in a study of shared clonotypes between healthy human individuals. Sequencing used immunoSEQ multiplex PCR; TCRdb keeps in-frame clones, though not all of them. The sample holds roughly 890,000 clones, roughly 92% seen once. The sample taken for sequencing was naive CD8+ T cells sorted from blood. All receptors come from a man between 25 and 39 years old in good health. CDR3s include the opening cysteine and the closing phenylalanine or tryptophan. The D gene is left open where the match is weak. Some rows mark clone size as missing; the rest say once, few, many or name a class of expanded clone.

j_gene: TRBJ2-1
d_gene: .
v_gene: TRBV27
abundance: .
CDR3nt: TGTGCCAGCAGTTTAAATAGTGGGACCAATGAGCAGTTCTTC
CDR3aa: CASSLNSGTNEQFF

j_gene: TRBJ2-3
d_gene: TRBD1
v_gene: TRBV6-4
abundance: few
CDR3nt: TGTGCCAGCAGTGACTCGAAGGGGGCCTCGGATACGCAGTATTTT
CDR3aa: CASSDSKGASDTQYF

j_gene: TRBJ2-3
d_gene: TRBD1
v_gene: TRBV9
abundance: .
CDR3nt: TGTGCCAGCAGCGCGGGACAGGGACCTACCACAGATACGCAGTATTTT
CDR3aa: CASSAGQGPTTDTQYF

j_gene: TRBJ2-1
d_gene: .
v_gene: TRBV7-9
abundance: .
CDR3nt: TGTGCCAGCAGCTGGGACATGAATGAGCAGTTCTTC
CDR3aa: CASSWDMNEQFF

j_gene: TRBJ2-1
d_gene: TRBD2
v_gene: TRBV28
abundance: .
CDR3nt: TGTGCCAGCAGTTTTGGACTAGCGGGTTCCTACAATGAGCAGTTCTTC
CDR3aa: CASSFGLAGSYNEQFF

j_gene: TRBJ1-4
d_gene: .
v_gene: TRBV21-1
abundance: .
CDR3nt: TGTGCCAGCACCGAAGTGGTAAAACTGTTTTTT
CDR3aa: CASTEVVKLFF

j_gene: TRBJ2-7
d_gene: .
v_gene: TRBV7-2
abundance: .
CDR3nt: TGTGCCAGCAGCTTAGCTCGGGGATATCCAAGGGCCTACGAGCAGTACTTC
CDR3aa: CASSLARGYPRAYEQYF

j_gene: TRBJ1-4
d_gene: .
v_gene: TRBV28
abundance: once
CDR3nt: TGTGCCAGCAGTTTATCGGACGGGGCAACTAATGAAAAACTGTTTTTT
CDR3aa: CASSLSDGATNEKLFF

j_gene: TRBJ2-7
d_gene: .
v_gene: TRBV7-9
abundance: .
CDR3nt: TGTGCCAGCAGCCCTTCTGGTAGCGCGGCTCGGGAGCAGTACTTC
CDR3aa: CASSPSGSAAREQYF

j_gene: TRBJ2-1
d_gene: .
v_gene: TRBV7-9
abundance: few
CDR3nt: TGTGCCAGTACACGGGACTTGTACAATGAGCAGTTCTTC
CDR3aa: CASTRDLYNEQFF